This entry lists 15 T cell receptor beta chains sequenced from one sample in a study of shared clonotypes between healthy human individuals. Profiling relied on immunoSEQ multiplex PCR, and the TCRdb table lists in-frame clones only, not all of them. The sample has over 800,000 clones, around 92% seen once; the top ten hold around 24%. CD45RO-negative CD8 cells positively selected for CCR7 made up the naive population, which excluded terminally differentiated effector memory CD45RA+ cells. Sequencing was carried out using naive CD8+ T cells sorted from blood. Source of these receptors: a man younger than 40 in good health.

V gene TRBV5-1 combines with J gene TRBJ2-5, with a possible D match to TRBD1 (5 bases). Germline V gene lookup returns CDR1 SGHRS and CDR2 YFSETQ. The V and J ends lost 0 bases and 2 bases respectively, with 14 bases between them. The CDR3 is 16 amino acids. The CDR3 loop is CASSLGIDSNQETQYF. The CDR3 DNA follows: TGCGCCAGCAGCTTGGGGATCGACAGCAATCAAGAGACCCAGTACTTC.

The genes are TRBV11-1 and TRBJ2-7; D ambiguous. The length of the CDR3 is 15 residues. Trimming cost V 3 bases and J 4 bases, with 16 bases left between them. Germline CDR1 reads SGHAT; CDR2 reads FQDESV (reference sequence). The CDR3 DNA is TGTGCCAGCAGCTTGAACGACGCTTTGCGGTACGAGCAGTACTTC. It encodes CASSLNDALRYEQYF.

This sequence joins TRBV27 and TRBJ2-7; TRBD2 aligns across 10 bases. This CDR3 has 14 amino acids. Trimming removed 7 bases from V and 3 bases from J; junction bases left unmatched: 6. Germline V gene sequence: CDR1 MNHEY, CDR2 SMNVEV (reference sequence). The CDR3 nucleotides are TGTGCCAGCACACGAGCGGGGGGGATCTACGAGCAGTACTTC. This sequence encodes CASTRAGGIYEQYF.

The genes are TRBV21-1 and TRBJ2-3; the table's D call TRBD1 went unverified against the DNA. TRBV21-1 is assigned pseudogene status. The CDR3 totals 17 residues. The CDR3 DNA reads as TGTGCCAGCAGCAGAAAAAAATCGACAGGGGTCCCAGATACGCAGTATTTT. It specifies CASSRKKSTGVPDTQYF.

The chain has TRBV10-2 and TRBJ2-7; 10 bases align to TRBD1. CDR3 length: 13 amino acids. The V and J ends lost 8 bases and 2 bases, in that order; junction bases with no gene match: 3. The V gene's germline CDR1 is WSHSY and CDR2 SAAADI. CDR3: CASSGTGAYEQYF. The CDR3 DNA is TGCGCCAGCTCCGGGACAGGGGCCTACGAGCAGTACTTC.

This chain uses TRBV21-1 with TRBJ1-4. TRBV21-1 counts as a pseudogene. This CDR3 is 12 amino acids long. The CDR3 loop reads CDSTPSDEKLFF. The CDR3 nucleotides are TGTGATTCGACTCCGAGCGATGAAAAACTGTTTTTT.

The chain carries TRBV11-2 and TRBJ2-5; 10 bases map to TRBD2. The CDR3 is 17 amino acids. Germline loops: CDR1 SGHAT, CDR2 FQNNGV. Trimming removed 1 base from V and 5 bases from J; junction bases left unmatched: 10. The CDR3 DNA sequence: TGTGCCAGCAGCTTAGGCCGTATAGCGGGGGGACAGGAGACCCAGTACTTC. It yields the protein CASSLGRIAGGQETQYF.

V gene TRBV9 combines with J gene TRBJ2-1, with D unclear. Germline V gene lookup returns CDR1 SGDLS and CDR2 YYNGEE. Trimming took off 0 bases at V and 9 bases at J, with 10 bases between the two ends. The CDR3 runs to 13 residues. The CDR3 DNA reads TGTGCCAGCAGCGTAGCTCCGGGCCCTGAGCAGTTCTTC. Protein: CASSVAPGPEQFF.

As concerns this clone: Other DNA sequences from this sample encode an identical CDR3 as well. This rearrangement joins TRBV9 to TRBJ1-1; D is uncertain. The CDR3 sequence is 11 residues long. Germline V gene sequence: CDR1 SGDLS, CDR2 YYNGEE. Trimming cost V 3 bases and J 4 bases, with 4 bases left between them. For the CDR3, the DNA is TGTGCCAGCAGCGCGGGCACTGAAGCTTTCTTT. The encoded protein is CASSAGTEAFF.

The genes are TRBV7-9 and TRBJ2-7; D may be TRBD2 (6 bases). Trimming pared 5 bases from V and 1 base from J, leaving 18 bases between. Germline CDR1 reads SEHNR; CDR2 reads FQNEAQ (reference sequence). The CDR3 runs to 16 residues. The CDR3 region has the DNA TGTGCCAGCAGCCGCGTCTCGGGACTTACATCCTACGAGCAGTACTTC. Its protein is CASSRVSGLTSYEQYF.

The V gene is TRBV4-1, the J gene TRBJ1-4; 7 nucleotides align to TRBD1. From germline, CDR1 is MGHRA and CDR2 YSYEKL. CDR3 length equals 16 residues. With V trimmed by 4 bases and J by 6 bases, 11 bases remained unmatched. CDR3 in amino acids: CASSPEWTGGYEKLFF. In DNA form, the CDR3 reads TGCGCCAGCAGCCCAGAGTGGACAGGAGGCTATGAAAAACTGTTTTTT.

The rearrangement uses TRBV11-2 and TRBJ2-1, with 7 positions matching TRBD2. Trimming removed 0 bases from V and 4 bases from J; junction bases left unmatched: 9. Germline V gene data show CDR1 as SGHAT and CDR2 as FQNNGV. The CDR3 totals 17 residues. CDR3 nucleotide sequence: TGTGCCAGCAGCTTAGATGGCCTAGCGGTTAAATACAATGAGCAGTTCTTC. This codes for CASSLDGLAVKYNEQFF. The entire variable domain, with the rest obtained from reference TRBV11-2 and TRBJ2-1, is as follows: EAGVAQSPRYKIIEKRQSVAFWCNPISGHATLYWYQQILGQGPKLLIQFQNNGVVDDSQLPKDRFSAERLKGVDSTLKIQPAKLEDSAVYLCASSLDGLAVKYNEQFFGPGTRLTVL.

The rearrangement uses TRBV11-3 and TRBJ2-1, with D possibly matching TRBD2 (6 bases). Germline V CDR1 and CDR2: SGHNT, YENEEA. The CDR3 sequence is 14 residues long. V dropped 5 bases and J dropped 6 bases, with 14 bases sitting between them. The DNA for the CDR3 is TGTGCCAGCAGCAATACGGGAGTTGGCAATGAGCAGTTCTTC. Protein sequence: CASSNTGVGNEQFF.

This clone appeared a single time. This rearrangement joins TRBV5-4 to TRBJ2-1; 9 nucleotides match TRBD2. The V and J ends lost 0 bases and 1 base, in that order; junction bases with no gene match: 5. The CDR3 has 17 residues. Germline V gene data show CDR1 as SGHNT and CDR2 as YYREEE (reference sequence). The CDR3 reads CASSLGAAGGSYNEQFF. CDR3 DNA sequence: TGTGCCAGCAGCTTGGGGGCAGCGGGAGGATCCTACAATGAGCAGTTCTTC.

This clone showed up just once. The chain recombines TRBV10-3 with TRBJ2-1; D remains unclear. The CDR3 runs to 15 residues. V shed 4 bases and J shed 0 bases, with 10 bases lying between them. Per the germline V gene, CDR1 is ENHRY and CDR2 is SYGVKD. CDR3 nucleotides: TGTGCCATCAGTGGCGACATTAGCTCCTACAATGAGCAGTTCTTC. Amino acid sequence: CAISGDISSYNEQFF.